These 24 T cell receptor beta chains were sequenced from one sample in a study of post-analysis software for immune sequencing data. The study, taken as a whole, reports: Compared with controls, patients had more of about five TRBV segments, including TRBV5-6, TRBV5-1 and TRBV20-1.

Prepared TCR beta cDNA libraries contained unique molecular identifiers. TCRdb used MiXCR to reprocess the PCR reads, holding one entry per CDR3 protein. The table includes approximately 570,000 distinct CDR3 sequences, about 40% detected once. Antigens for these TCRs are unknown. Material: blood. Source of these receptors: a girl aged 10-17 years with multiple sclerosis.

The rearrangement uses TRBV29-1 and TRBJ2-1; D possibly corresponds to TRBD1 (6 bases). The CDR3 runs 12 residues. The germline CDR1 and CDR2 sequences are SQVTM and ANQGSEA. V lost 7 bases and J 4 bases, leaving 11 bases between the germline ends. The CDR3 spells CSAIQGYNEQFF. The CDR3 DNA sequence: TGCAGCGCTATCCAGGGGTACAATGAGCAGTTCTTC.

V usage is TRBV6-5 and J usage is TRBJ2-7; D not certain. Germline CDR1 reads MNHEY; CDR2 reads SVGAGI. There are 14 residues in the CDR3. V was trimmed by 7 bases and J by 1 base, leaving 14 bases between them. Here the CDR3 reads CASNLLPGSYEQYF. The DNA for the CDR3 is TGTGCCAGCAATCTCCTTCCCGGTTCCTACGAGCAGTACTTC.

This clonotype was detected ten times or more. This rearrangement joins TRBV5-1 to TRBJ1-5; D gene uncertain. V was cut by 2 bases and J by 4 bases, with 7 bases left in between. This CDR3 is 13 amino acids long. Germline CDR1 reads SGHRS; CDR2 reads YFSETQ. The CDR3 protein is CASSLGRNQPQHF. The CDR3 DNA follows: TGCGCCAGCAGCTTAGGCAGAAATCAGCCCCAGCATTTT.

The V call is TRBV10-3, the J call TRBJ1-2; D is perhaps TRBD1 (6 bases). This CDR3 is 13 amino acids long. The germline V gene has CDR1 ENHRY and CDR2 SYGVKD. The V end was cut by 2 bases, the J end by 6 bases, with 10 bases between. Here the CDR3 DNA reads TGTGCCATCAGTGAGGGGAGGGGGAATGGCTACACCTTC. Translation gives CAISEGRGNGYTF.

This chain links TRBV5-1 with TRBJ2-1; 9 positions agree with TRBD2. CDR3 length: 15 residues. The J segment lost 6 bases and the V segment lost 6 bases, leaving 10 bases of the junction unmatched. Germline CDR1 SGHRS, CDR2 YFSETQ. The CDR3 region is CASKGREGLANEQFF. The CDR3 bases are TGCGCCAGCAAGGGGCGGGAGGGCCTCGCCAATGAGCAGTTCTTC.

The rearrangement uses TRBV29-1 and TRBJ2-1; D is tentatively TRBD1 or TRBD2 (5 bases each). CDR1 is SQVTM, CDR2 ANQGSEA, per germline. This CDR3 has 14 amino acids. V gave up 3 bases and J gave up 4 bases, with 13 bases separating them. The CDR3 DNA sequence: TGCAGCGTTGAGGGGACCAGAAAATACAATGAGCAGTTCTTC. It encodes CSVEGTRKYNEQFF.

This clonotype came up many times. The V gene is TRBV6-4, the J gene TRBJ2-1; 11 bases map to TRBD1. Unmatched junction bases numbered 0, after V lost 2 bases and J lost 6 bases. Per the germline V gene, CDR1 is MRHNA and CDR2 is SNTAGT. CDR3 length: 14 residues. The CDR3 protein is CASSDGTGGNEQFF. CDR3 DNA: TGTGCCAGCAGTGACGGGACAGGGGGCAATGAGCAGTTCTTC.

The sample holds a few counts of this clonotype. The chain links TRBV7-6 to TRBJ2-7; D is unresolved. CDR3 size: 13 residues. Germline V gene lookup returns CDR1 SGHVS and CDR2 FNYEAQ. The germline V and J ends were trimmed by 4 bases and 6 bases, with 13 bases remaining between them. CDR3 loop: CASSYGDLSEQYF. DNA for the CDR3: TGTGCCAGCAGCTACGGAGACTTGTCCGAGCAGTACTTC.

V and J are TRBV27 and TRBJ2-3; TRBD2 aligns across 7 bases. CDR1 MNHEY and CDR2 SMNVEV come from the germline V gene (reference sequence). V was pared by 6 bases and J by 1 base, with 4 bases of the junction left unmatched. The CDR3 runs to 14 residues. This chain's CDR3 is CASRLAAGTDTQYF. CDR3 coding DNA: TGTGCCAGCAGGCTAGCGGCGGGCACAGATACGCAGTATTTT.

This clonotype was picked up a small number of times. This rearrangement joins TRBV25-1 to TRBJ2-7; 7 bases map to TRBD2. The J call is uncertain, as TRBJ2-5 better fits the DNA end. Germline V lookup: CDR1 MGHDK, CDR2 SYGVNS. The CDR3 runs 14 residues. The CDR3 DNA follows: TGTGCCAGCACGGGGACGGTGGGGGGGGAGACCCAGTACTTC. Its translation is CASTGTVGGETQYF.

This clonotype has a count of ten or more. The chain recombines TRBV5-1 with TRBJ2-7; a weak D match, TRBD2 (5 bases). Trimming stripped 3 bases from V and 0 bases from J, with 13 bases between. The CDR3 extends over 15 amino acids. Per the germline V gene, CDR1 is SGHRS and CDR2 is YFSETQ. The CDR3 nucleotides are TGCGCCAGCAGCTCCGCGCCAGGACTCTCCTACGAGCAGTACTTC. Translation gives CASSSAPGLSYEQYF.

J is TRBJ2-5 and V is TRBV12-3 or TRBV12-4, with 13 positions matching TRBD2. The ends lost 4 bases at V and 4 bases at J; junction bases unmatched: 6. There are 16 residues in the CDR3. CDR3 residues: CASSSTSGGAGETQYF. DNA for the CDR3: TGTGCCAGCAGTTCCACTAGCGGGGGGGCCGGAGAGACCCAGTACTTC.

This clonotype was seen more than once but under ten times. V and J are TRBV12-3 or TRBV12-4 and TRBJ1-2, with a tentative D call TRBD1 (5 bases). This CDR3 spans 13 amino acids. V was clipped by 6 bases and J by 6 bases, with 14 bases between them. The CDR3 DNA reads TGTGCCAGCAGAACCGGGACGGAGAATGGCTACACCTTC. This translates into CASRTGTENGYTF.

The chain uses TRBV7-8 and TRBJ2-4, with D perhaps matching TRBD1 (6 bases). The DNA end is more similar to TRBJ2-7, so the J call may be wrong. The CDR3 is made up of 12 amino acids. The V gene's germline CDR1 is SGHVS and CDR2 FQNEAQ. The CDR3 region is CASSGQYYEQYF. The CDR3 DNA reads TGTGCCAGCAGTGGACAGTACTACGAGCAGTACTTC.

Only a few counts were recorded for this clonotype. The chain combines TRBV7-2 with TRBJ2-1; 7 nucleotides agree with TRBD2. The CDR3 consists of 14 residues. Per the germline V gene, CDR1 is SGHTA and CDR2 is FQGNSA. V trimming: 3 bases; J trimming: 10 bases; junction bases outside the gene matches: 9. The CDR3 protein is CASSFTGEGREQFF. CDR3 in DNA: TGTGCCAGCAGCTTTACGGGGGAGGGGAGAGAGCAGTTCTTC.

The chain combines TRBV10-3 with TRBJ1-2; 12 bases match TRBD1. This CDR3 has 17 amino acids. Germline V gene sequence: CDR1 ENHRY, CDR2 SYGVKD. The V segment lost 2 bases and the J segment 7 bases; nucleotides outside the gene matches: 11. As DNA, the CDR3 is TGTGCCATCAGTGAGGCGGGACAGGGGGCATCTTCGGCTGGCTACACCTTC. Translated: CAISEAGQGASSAGYTF.

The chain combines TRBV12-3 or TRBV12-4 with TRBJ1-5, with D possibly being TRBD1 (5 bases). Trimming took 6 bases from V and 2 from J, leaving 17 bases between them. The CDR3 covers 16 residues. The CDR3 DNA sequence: TGTGCCAGCAGCACCCGGGACCCGGGGGGCAATCAGCCCCAGCATTTT. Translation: CASSTRDPGGNQPQHF.

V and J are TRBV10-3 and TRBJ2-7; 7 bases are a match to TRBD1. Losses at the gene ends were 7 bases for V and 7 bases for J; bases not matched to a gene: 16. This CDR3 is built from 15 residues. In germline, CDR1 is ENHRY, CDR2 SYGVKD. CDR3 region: CAITESRQGLGEQYF. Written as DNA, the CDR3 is TGTGCCATCACCGAGTCGCGACAGGGCCTGGGGGAGCAGTACTTC.

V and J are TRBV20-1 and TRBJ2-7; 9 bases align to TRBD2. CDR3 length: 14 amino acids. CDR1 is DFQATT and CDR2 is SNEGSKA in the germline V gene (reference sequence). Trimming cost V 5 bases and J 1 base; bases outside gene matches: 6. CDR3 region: CSAVLAGGSYEQYF. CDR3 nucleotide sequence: TGCAGTGCTGTACTAGCGGGCGGTTCCTACGAGCAGTACTTC.

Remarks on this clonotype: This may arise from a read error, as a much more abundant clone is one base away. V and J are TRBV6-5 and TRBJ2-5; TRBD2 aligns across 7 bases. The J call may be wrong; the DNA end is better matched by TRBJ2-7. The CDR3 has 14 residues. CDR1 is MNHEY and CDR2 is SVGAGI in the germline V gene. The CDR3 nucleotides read TGTGCCAGCAGTTGCTCGGGCGGGAGCTACGAGCAGTACTTC. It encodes CASSCSGGSYEQYF.

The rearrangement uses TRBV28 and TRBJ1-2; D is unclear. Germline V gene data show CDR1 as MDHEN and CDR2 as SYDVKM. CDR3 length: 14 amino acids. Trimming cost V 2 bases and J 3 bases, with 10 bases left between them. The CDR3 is CASSLDGEDYGYTF. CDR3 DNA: TGTGCCAGCAGTTTAGATGGGGAAGACTATGGCTACACCTTC.

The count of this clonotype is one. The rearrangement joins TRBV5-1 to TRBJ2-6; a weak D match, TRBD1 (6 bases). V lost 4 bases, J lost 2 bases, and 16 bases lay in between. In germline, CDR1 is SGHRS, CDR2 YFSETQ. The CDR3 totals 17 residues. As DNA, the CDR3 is TGCGCCAGCAGCCTCGCACAGGGAAGTGCTGGGGCCAACGTCCTGACTTTC. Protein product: CASSLAQGSAGANVLTF.

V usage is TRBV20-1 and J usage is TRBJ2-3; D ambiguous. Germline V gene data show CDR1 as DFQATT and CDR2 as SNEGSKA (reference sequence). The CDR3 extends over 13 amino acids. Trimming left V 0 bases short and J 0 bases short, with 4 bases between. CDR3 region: CSAREGSTDTQYF. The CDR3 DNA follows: TGCAGTGCTAGAGAGGGTAGCACAGATACGCAGTATTTT.

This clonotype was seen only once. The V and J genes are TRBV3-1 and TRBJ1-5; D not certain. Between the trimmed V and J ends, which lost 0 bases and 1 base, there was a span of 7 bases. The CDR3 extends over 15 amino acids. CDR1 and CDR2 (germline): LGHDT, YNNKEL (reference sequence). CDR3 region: CASSQDFSSNQPQHF. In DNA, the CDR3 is TGTGCCAGCAGCCAAGACTTCAGCAGCAATCAGCCCCAGCATTTT.